The rows below give T cell receptor beta chains drawn from one sample of a study of tumor-infiltrating lymphocytes in primary liver carcinoma. TCRdb redid the calling of the multiplex PCR reads with MiXCR, one entry per CDR3 protein. The sample yields approximately 300,000 distinct CDR3 sequences, approximately 65% seen once. The source material was peripheral blood. The receptors come from a man between 35 and 55 years old with primary liver carcinoma and hepatitis B virus infection. Both conserved end residues are part of each CDR3. The order of the fields is CDR3 DNA, CDR3 protein, clone size, D gene, V gene, CDR3 length, J gene. The D gene is left open where the match is weak. The size entry is marked missing in some rows and otherwise reads once, few, many or a size class.

CDR3 DNA: TGTGCCAGCAGCTTAGATCTTGGGGAGGCTCAGCCCCAGCATTTT
CDR3 protein: CASSLDLGEAQPQHF
clone size: once
D gene: -
V gene: TRBV11-3
CDR3 length: 15
J gene: TRBJ1-5

CDR3 DNA: TGTGCAAGCAGCTTAGAGAGCACGGGAGGAGATACGCAGTATTTT
CDR3 protein: CASSLESTGGDTQYF
clone size: -
D gene: TRBD2
V gene: TRBV11-1
CDR3 length: 15
J gene: TRBJ2-3

CDR3 DNA: TGTGCCAGGAGCCCTGTCGCAGGGGACGGTTCCTACGAGCAGTACTTC
CDR3 protein: CARSPVAGDGSYEQYF
clone size: -
D gene: -
V gene: TRBV4-2
CDR3 length: 16
J gene: TRBJ2-7

CDR3 DNA: TGTGCCAGCAGCTCAACTGGACAGGGGAGGGATTCACCCCTCCACTTT
CDR3 protein: CASSSTGQGRDSPLHF
clone size: few
D gene: TRBD1
V gene: TRBV7-8
CDR3 length: 16
J gene: TRBJ1-6

CDR3 DNA: TGTGCCAGCAGCTTACGGGGCGGGGCCGACACTGAAGCTTTCTTT
CDR3 protein: CASSLRGGADTEAFF
clone size: many
D gene: -
V gene: TRBV13
CDR3 length: 15
J gene: TRBJ1-1

CDR3 DNA: TGTGCCAGCAGCGGGGACTTAGCGAGGGAGCAGTACTTC
CDR3 protein: CASSGDLAREQYF
clone size: many
D gene: -
V gene: TRBV5-4
CDR3 length: 13
J gene: TRBJ2-7

CDR3 DNA: TGTGCCGGCAGATTAGGAAGCGGGCAAGAGACCCAGTACTTC
CDR3 protein: CAGRLGSGQETQYF
clone size: -
D gene: -
V gene: TRBV11-2
CDR3 length: 14
J gene: TRBJ2-5

CDR3 DNA: TGTGTCACGTCGGGAGGGAGCTACGAGCAGCACTTC
CDR3 protein: CVTSGGSYEQHF
clone size: -
D gene: TRBD2
V gene: TRBV10-3
CDR3 length: 12
J gene: TRBJ2-7

CDR3 DNA: TGTGCCAGCAGCCCCGGACAGGGGAGCTCCTACAATGAGAAGTTCTTC
CDR3 protein: CASSPGQGSSYNEKFF
clone size: -
D gene: TRBD1
V gene: TRBV11-2
CDR3 length: 16
J gene: TRBJ2-1

CDR3 DNA: TGTGCCAGCAGACCTTGGTTGGGAGGCACCGGGGAGCTGTTTTTT
CDR3 protein: CASRPWLGGTGELFF
clone size: many
D gene: -
V gene: TRBV6-1
CDR3 length: 15
J gene: TRBJ2-2

CDR3 DNA: TGCGCCAGCAGCTTGGGACAGGGAGGCGAGCAGTACTTC
CDR3 protein: CASSLGQGGEQYF
clone size: few
D gene: -
V gene: TRBV5-1
CDR3 length: 13
J gene: TRBJ2-7

CDR3 DNA: TGTGCCAGCAGCGCGGGACAGGGTTCCTACAAGCAGTACTTC
CDR3 protein: CASSAGQGSYKQYF
clone size: -
D gene: TRBD1
V gene: TRBV5-4
CDR3 length: 14
J gene: TRBJ2-7

CDR3 DNA: TGCGCCAGCAGAGAGGGGTCGGCGAACACTGAAGCTTTCTTT
CDR3 protein: CASREGSANTEAFF
clone size: few
D gene: -
V gene: TRBV5-1
CDR3 length: 14
J gene: TRBJ1-1

CDR3 DNA: TGTGCCAGCCTGAGGCCCTACAATGAGCAGTTCTTC
CDR3 protein: CASLRPYNEQFF
clone size: few
D gene: -
V gene: TRBV21-1
CDR3 length: 12
J gene: TRBJ2-1

CDR3 DNA: TGTGCCAGCAGTTACGCAGGGCTTCATCGGCCCCAGCATTTT
CDR3 protein: CASSYAGLHRPQHF
clone size: -
D gene: -
V gene: TRBV6-2/TRBV6-3
CDR3 length: 14
J gene: TRBJ1-5

CDR3 DNA: TGCGCCAGCAGCTCCCCTGTCGGGCCGGAGACCCAGTACTTC
CDR3 protein: CASSSPVGPETQYF
clone size: -
D gene: -
V gene: TRBV5-1
CDR3 length: 14
J gene: TRBJ2-5

CDR3 DNA: TGTGCCAGCAGAAGCATAGACAGGCCTGAAGCTTTCTTT
CDR3 protein: CASRSIDRPEAFF
clone size: once
D gene: -
V gene: TRBV12-3/TRBV12-4
CDR3 length: 13
J gene: TRBJ1-1

CDR3 DNA: TGCGCCGGCAGCTTGGAGGCGGGGCTCGAGACCCAGTACTTC
CDR3 protein: CAGSLEAGLETQYF
clone size: -
D gene: -
V gene: TRBV5-1
CDR3 length: 14
J gene: TRBJ2-5

CDR3 DNA: TGCGCCAGCAGCCAAGATCGGGGGGACACCGGGGAGCTGTTTTTT
CDR3 protein: CASSQDRGDTGELFF
clone size: many
D gene: TRBD2
V gene: TRBV4-3
CDR3 length: 15
J gene: TRBJ2-2

CDR3 DNA: TGCAGCATTACCGGGAGAGGGGCGAAGTATTTT
CDR3 protein: CSITGRGAKYF
clone size: -
D gene: -
V gene: TRBV29-1
CDR3 length: 11
J gene: TRBJ2-3

CDR3 DNA: TGTGCCAGCAGCCAGTTGGCAGCGGGAGGCACCAACACAGATACGCAGTATTTT
CDR3 protein: CASSQLAAGGTNTDTQYF
clone size: -
D gene: TRBD2
V gene: TRBV4-2
CDR3 length: 18
J gene: TRBJ2-3

CDR3 DNA: TGCGCCAGTAGCCAGGTAGAGTATGGGGCCTACGAGCAGTGCTTC
CDR3 protein: CASSQVEYGAYEQCF
clone size: -
D gene: -
V gene: TRBV4-3
CDR3 length: 15
J gene: TRBJ2-7

CDR3 DNA: TGTGCCAGCAGCCAAGACCGGCCAACCGTTAACTCTGGAAAGACCATATATTTT
CDR3 protein: CASSQDRPTVNSGKTIYF
clone size: -
D gene: -
V gene: TRBV4-2
CDR3 length: 18
J gene: TRBJ1-3

CDR3 DNA: TGTGCCAGCAACTTCCATGGACCGCTGGACAATGAGCAGTTCTTC
CDR3 protein: CASNFHGPLDNEQFF
clone size: -
D gene: -
V gene: TRBV11-1
CDR3 length: 15
J gene: TRBJ2-1

CDR3 DNA: TGTGCCATCAGTGAGTCAGGAGGGAGCTCCTACAATGAGCAGTTCTTC
CDR3 protein: CAISESGGSSYNEQFF
clone size: -
D gene: -
V gene: TRBV10-3
CDR3 length: 16
J gene: TRBJ2-1

CDR3 DNA: TGCGCCAGCAGCCAAGGGGCCGATCTGCAAGAGACCCAGTACTTC
CDR3 protein: CASSQGADLQETQYF
clone size: many
D gene: -
V gene: TRBV4-3
CDR3 length: 15
J gene: TRBJ2-5

CDR3 DNA: TGTGCCGGCAGCCCGCAGGGGGTCCCCAATGAGCAGTTCTTC
CDR3 protein: CAGSPQGVPNEQFF
clone size: once
D gene: TRBD1
V gene: TRBV13
CDR3 length: 14
J gene: TRBJ2-1

CDR3 DNA: TGTGCCAGCAGTTACGTAGGTGGACCGAGCGAGCAGTACTTC
CDR3 protein: CASSYVGGPSEQYF
clone size: -
D gene: -
V gene: TRBV6-2/TRBV6-3
CDR3 length: 14
J gene: TRBJ2-7

CDR3 DNA: TGTGCCGGCAGCGGGCAAGGGACCGTCGATACGCAGTATTTT
CDR3 protein: CAGSGQGTVDTQYF
clone size: few
D gene: -
V gene: TRBV7-9
CDR3 length: 14
J gene: TRBJ2-3

CDR3 DNA: TGCAGCGTTGCCCCAGGGGGCGGTTTCGAGACCCAGTACTTC
CDR3 protein: CSVAPGGGFETQYF
clone size: many
D gene: TRBD1
V gene: TRBV29-1
CDR3 length: 14
J gene: TRBJ2-5

CDR3 DNA: TGTGCCTGCACCCCGGGGGGGGCTAACTATGGCTACACCTTC
CDR3 protein: CACTPGGANYGYTF
clone size: -
D gene: -
V gene: TRBV6-6
CDR3 length: 14
J gene: TRBJ1-2

CDR3 DNA: TGTGCCAGCAGCAAAGAAATCACAGATACGCAGTATTTT
CDR3 protein: CASSKEITDTQYF
clone size: many
D gene: -
V gene: TRBV11-2
CDR3 length: 13
J gene: TRBJ2-3

CDR3 DNA: TGTGCCAGCAGTCATACAGGGAATGGCTTTTATCAGCCCCAGCATTTT
CDR3 protein: CASSHTGNGFYQPQHF
clone size: -
D gene: -
V gene: TRBV7-8
CDR3 length: 16
J gene: TRBJ1-5

CDR3 DNA: TGTGCCATCAGTGAGATTAAGCTTGGGCGGTCTGGAAACACCATATATTTT
CDR3 protein: CAISEIKLGRSGNTIYF
clone size: few
D gene: -
V gene: TRBV10-3
CDR3 length: 17
J gene: TRBJ1-3

CDR3 DNA: TGCGGCGTTGAAGGACCCGGGCACCTCCAAGAGGCCCAGTACTTC
CDR3 protein: CGVEGPGHLQEAQYF
clone size: -
D gene: -
V gene: TRBV29-1
CDR3 length: 15
J gene: TRBJ2-5

CDR3 DNA: TGTGCCAACAGCTTGGACAGGGACCAGCCCCAGCATTTT
CDR3 protein: CANSLDRDQPQHF
clone size: -
D gene: TRBD1
V gene: TRBV5-4
CDR3 length: 13
J gene: TRBJ1-5

CDR3 DNA: TGCGCCAGCAGCCAAGAAGGCCCCCACTATGGCTACACCTTC
CDR3 protein: CASSQEGPHYGYTF
clone size: many
D gene: -
V gene: TRBV4-3
CDR3 length: 14
J gene: TRBJ1-2

CDR3 DNA: TGCGCCAGCAGGGCGACCGCATCTAGCGGGAGTATGAATGAGCAGTTCTTC
CDR3 protein: CASRATASSGSMNEQFF
clone size: once
D gene: TRBD2
V gene: TRBV5-1
CDR3 length: 17
J gene: TRBJ2-1

CDR3 DNA: TGTGCCAGCAGTTTAGGCGGGAGGAGCACCGGGGAGCTGTTTTTT
CDR3 protein: CASSLGGRSTGELFF
clone size: -
D gene: TRBD2
V gene: TRBV28
CDR3 length: 15
J gene: TRBJ2-2

CDR3 DNA: TGCAGCGTTGAAGATCGAAGCGGGGGTCGGGGGGGGCAGTTCTTC
CDR3 protein: CSVEDRSGGRGGQFF
clone size: few
D gene: TRBD2
V gene: TRBV29-1
CDR3 length: 15
J gene: TRBJ2-1

CDR3 DNA: TGCGGCGTTGCTGACGGGACTAGCAACCAAGGGACCCAGTACTTC
CDR3 protein: CGVADGTSNQGTQYF
clone size: once
D gene: TRBD2
V gene: TRBV29-1
CDR3 length: 15
J gene: TRBJ2-5

CDR3 DNA: TGTGCCAGCAGGGAAGGCGGCAGCACAGATACGCAGTATTTT
CDR3 protein: CASREGGSTDTQYF
clone size: many
D gene: -
V gene: TRBV4-2
CDR3 length: 14
J gene: TRBJ2-3

CDR3 DNA: TGTGCCAGCAGTTCGGTCTTGGAGACCCAGTACTTC
CDR3 protein: CASSSVLETQYF
clone size: few
D gene: -
V gene: TRBV28
CDR3 length: 12
J gene: TRBJ2-5